These T cell receptor beta chains were read from a single sample in a study of radiation and T cells in renal cell carcinoma. The assay was immunoSEQ multiplex PCR, and TCRdb's table has in-frame clones only and misses some. The sample gives more than 15,000 clones, roughly three fifths of which show up once; roughly a third is in the top ten. Sequenced here: tumor tissue, sampled from a patient whose treatment was nephrectomy without radiotherapy. Every receptor here comes from a man aged 50 to 59 with renal cell carcinoma. Both conserved end residues are part of each CDR3.

v_gene: TRBV9; len: 14; CDR3aa: CASSEDGGTDTQYF
v_gene: TRBV7-9; len: 14; CDR3aa: CAKGQAANTGELFF
v_gene: TRBV6-6; len: 13; CDR3aa: CASSYGGGGEAFF
v_gene: TRBV9; len: 14; CDR3aa: CASSPGSALYEQYF
v_gene: TRBV2; len: 12; CDR3aa: CASSLSLNEQFF
v_gene: TRBV6-6; len: 14; CDR3aa: CASSHRGLNQPQHF
v_gene: TRBV7-9; len: 14; CDR3aa: CASSLTSTTGEQYF
v_gene: TRBV27; len: 15; CDR3aa: CASREAGGEDNEQFF
v_gene: TRBV7-2; len: 16; CDR3aa: CASSLSPQGVQNIQYF
v_gene: TRBV2; len: 14; CDR3aa: CASRGTSGYNEQFF
v_gene: TRBV28; len: 12; CDR3aa: CASSQDRGQAFF
v_gene: TRBV6-1; len: 13; CDR3aa: CASSENANTEAFF
v_gene: TRBV5-1; len: 13; CDR3aa: CASSLAGDTEAFF
v_gene: TRBV9; len: 13; CDR3aa: CASSVGFQETQYF
v_gene: TRBV7-8; len: 16; CDR3aa: CASSPRSGTGGYEQYF
v_gene: TRBV13; len: 12; CDR3aa: CASSLGRTEAFF
v_gene: TRBV2; len: 13; CDR3aa: CASRDRGNQPQHF
v_gene: TRBV27; len: 13; CDR3aa: CASSLSWSTEAFF
v_gene: TRBV6-1; len: 15; CDR3aa: CASSESIFSGNTIYF
v_gene: TRBV9; len: 14; CDR3aa: CASSLPGLGGEQFF
v_gene: TRBV5-6; len: 14; CDR3aa: CASSLGRGDSPLHF
v_gene: TRBV9; len: 17; CDR3aa: CASSPQDSTHLNTEAFF
v_gene: TRBV4-2; len: 12; CDR3aa: CASRSSTDTQYF
v_gene: TRBV19; len: 15; CDR3aa: CASSKMGQGYNEQFF
v_gene: TRBV29-1; len: 15; CDR3aa: CSVEALGLGNTEAFF
v_gene: TRBV30; len: 13; CDR3aa: CAWSASLNTEAFF
v_gene: TRBV28; len: 16; CDR3aa: CASSLPRPTTSWEQYF
v_gene: TRBV9; len: 14; CDR3aa: CASSSGDSANEQFF
v_gene: TRBV7-8; len: 12; CDR3aa: CASSLPEGEQFF
v_gene: TRBV7-9; len: 14; CDR3aa: CASTPDGGNTEAFF
v_gene: TRBV5-6; len: 17; CDR3aa: CASSWALTGRAYNEQFF
v_gene: TRBV27; len: 17; CDR3aa: CASSLRTRVSGANVLTF
v_gene: TRBV19; len: 16; CDR3aa: CASSPHGQRGSYEQYF